A selection of T cell receptor beta chains follows, all from one sample in a study of blood T cells in healthy people across ages. TCRdb re-analysed the 5' RACE reads in MiXCR, keeping a single row per CDR3 protein. The profile shows roughly 900,000 distinct CDR3 sequences, around 49% of them singletons. Sequencing was done on a sample of blood. The origin of the receptors is a man younger than 45 in good health. Each CDR3 is given with its conserved first and last residue. Fields, in order: J gene, V gene, clone size, D gene, CDR3 protein, CDR3 DNA. D genes are given only for firm matches. Where a row states a size, it is once, few, many or the class of an expanded clone; other rows omit it.

TRBJ1-5 TRBV20-1 . TRBD1 CSGQGGNQPQHF TGCAGTGGACAGGGGGGCAATCAGCCCCAGCATTTT
TRBJ1-2 TRBV10-3 . . CAISEQPANYGYTF TGTGCCATCAGTGAACAGCCAGCTAACTATGGCTACACCTTC
TRBJ2-7 TRBV20-1 few . CSARDLGGSGYEQYF TGCAGTGCTAGAGACTTGGGGGGATCAGGCTACGAGCAGTACTTC
TRBJ1-1 TRBV9 . . CASNPWGSGEAFF TGTGCCAGCAACCCCTGGGGGTCGGGTGAAGCTTTCTTT
TRBJ1-3 TRBV9 . . CASSRDNSGNTIYF TGTGCCAGCAGCCGGGACAACTCTGGAAACACCATATATTTT
TRBJ2-7 TRBV30 . TRBD1 CAWSKTGADEQYF TGTGCCTGGAGTAAGACAGGGGCCGACGAGCAGTACTTC
TRBJ2-1 TRBV4-3 . . CASSHSSPGEFYNEQFF TGCGCCAGCAGCCACTCTTCGCCGGGAGAGTTCTACAATGAGCAGTTCTTC
TRBJ2-3 TRBV6-1 few . CASSEGGSGTQYF TGTGCCAGCAGTGAAGGGGGCTCCGGTACGCAGTATTTT
TRBJ1-3 TRBV3-1 once . CASSQVRGSGNTIYF TGTGCCAGCAGCCAAGTTAGGGGATCTGGAAACACCATATATTTT
TRBJ2-7 TRBV7-2 few . CASSSHQGSYEQYF TGTGCCAGCAGCTCCCATCAGGGATCCTACGAGCAGTACTTC
TRBJ2-3 TRBV12-3/TRBV12-4 . TRBD2 CASSPPRGAADTQYF TGTGCCAGCAGTCCGCCGCGGGGGGCAGCAGATACGCAGTATTTT
TRBJ2-5 TRBV7-2 few . CASSFLAPGTQYF TGTGCCAGCAGCTTCCTGGCTCCCGGGACCCAGTACTTC
TRBJ2-7 TRBV28 . . CASSLTLSSYEQYF TGTGCCAGCAGTTTGACTCTTAGCTCCTACGAGCAGTACTTC
TRBJ1-1 TRBV20-1 . . CSAPNPQGNTEAFF TGCAGTGCTCCGAACCCCCAGGGGAACACTGAAGCTTTCTTT
TRBJ2-4 TRBV5-1 once TRBD2 CASSENPGLAGGLVGKNIQYF TGCGCCAGCAGCGAGAATCCGGGACTAGCGGGGGGGTTGGTAGGCAAAAACATTCAGTACTTC
TRBJ2-5 TRBV29-1 few . CSVDLGRQETQYF TGCAGCGTCGACCTGGGGCGGCAAGAGACCCAGTACTTC
TRBJ1-2 TRBV9 . . CASSVTPTGASDYTF TGTGCCAGCAGCGTGACACCGACAGGAGCCTCCGACTACACCTTC
TRBJ2-3 TRBV3-1 . . CASSQAGIGDTQYF TGTGCCAGCAGCCAAGCGGGGATCGGGGATACGCAGTATTTT
TRBJ2-3 TRBV10-3 . . CAIRRTPSTDTQYF TGTGCCATCAGGCGGACTCCTAGCACAGATACGCAGTATTTT
TRBJ1-2 TRBV6-1 once . CASSDARGDGYTF TGTGCCAGCAGTGACGCCAGGGGAGATGGCTACACCTTC
TRBJ2-7 TRBV7-9 few . CASSLVTGVGEQYF TGTGCCAGCAGCTTAGTTACAGGTGTGGGGGAGCAGTACTTC
TRBJ2-1 TRBV23-1 . . CASSQDQDNEQFF TGCGCCAGCAGTCAGGATCAAGACAATGAGCAGTTCTTC
TRBJ2-7 TRBV6-5 . . CASSYSSSPVKKIDEQYF TGTGCCAGCAGTTACTCGAGTAGTCCGGTAAAGAAAATCGACGAGCAGTACTTC
TRBJ2-3 TRBV5-1 few TRBD2 CASSRTSGGFTDTQYF TGCGCCAGCAGCCGGACTAGCGGGGGATTCACAGATACGCAGTATTTT